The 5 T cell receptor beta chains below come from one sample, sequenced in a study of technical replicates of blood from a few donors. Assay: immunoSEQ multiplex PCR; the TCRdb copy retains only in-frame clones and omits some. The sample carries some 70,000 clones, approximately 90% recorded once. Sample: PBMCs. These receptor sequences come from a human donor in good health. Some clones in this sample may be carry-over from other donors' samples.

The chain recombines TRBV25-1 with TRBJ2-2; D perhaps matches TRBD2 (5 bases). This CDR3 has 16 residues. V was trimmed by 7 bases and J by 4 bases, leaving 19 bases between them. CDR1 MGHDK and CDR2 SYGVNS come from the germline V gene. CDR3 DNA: TGTGCCAGCACAGGAACCCGAGGGTCGAGCACCGGGGAGCTGTTTTTT. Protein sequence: CASTGTRGSSTGELFF.

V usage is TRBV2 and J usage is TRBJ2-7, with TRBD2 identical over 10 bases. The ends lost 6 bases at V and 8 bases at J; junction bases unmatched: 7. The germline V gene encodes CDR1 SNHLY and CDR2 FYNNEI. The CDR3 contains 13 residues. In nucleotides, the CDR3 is TGTGCCAGCAGCGAGGGACTAGCGAGTCAGCAGTACTTC. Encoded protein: CASSEGLASQQYF.

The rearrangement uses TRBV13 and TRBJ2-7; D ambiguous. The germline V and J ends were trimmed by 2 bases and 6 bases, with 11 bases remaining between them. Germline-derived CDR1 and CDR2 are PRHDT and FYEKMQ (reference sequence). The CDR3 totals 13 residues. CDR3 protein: CASSLLEAREQYF. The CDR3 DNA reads TGTGCCAGCAGCTTATTAGAAGCGCGCGAGCAGTACTTC.

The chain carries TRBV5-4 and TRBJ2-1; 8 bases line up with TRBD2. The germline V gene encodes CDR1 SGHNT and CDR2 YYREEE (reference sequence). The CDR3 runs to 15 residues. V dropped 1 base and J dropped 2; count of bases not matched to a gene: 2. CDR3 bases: TGTGCCAGCAGCTTGAAGGGACTAGCCTACAATGAGCAGTTCTTC. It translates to CASSLKGLAYNEQFF.

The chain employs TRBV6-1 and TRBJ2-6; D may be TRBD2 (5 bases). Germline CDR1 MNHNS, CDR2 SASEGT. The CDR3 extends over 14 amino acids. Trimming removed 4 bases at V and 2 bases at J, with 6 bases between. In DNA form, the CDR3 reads TGTGCCAGCAGTGGGGGAGCTGGGGCCAACGTCCTGACTTTC. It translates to CASSGGAGANVLTF.